The 24 T cell receptor beta chains given below trace back to one sample, sequenced in a study of control samples from healthy donors and cancer patients. Generated by immunoSEQ multiplex PCR, the TCRdb table keeps only in-frame clones and is missing some. This sample carries tens of thousands of clones, about 80% of them seen once, and the ten largest clones take over 9.5%. The specimen was blood. The receptors were sampled from a man in his 70s in good health.

In DNA form, the CDR3 reads TGTGCCTGGCAGGCTAGCGGCTACGAGCAGTACTTC. It encodes CAWQASGYEQYF. The chain couples TRBV30 to TRBJ2-7; 7 bases are shared with TRBD2. Germline loops: CDR1 GTSNPN, CDR2 SVGIG (reference sequence). The CDR3 length is 12 residues. The V and J ends lost 5 bases and 3 bases, in that order; junction bases with no gene match: 4.

The table lists this clone with a few counts. The chain employs TRBV27 and TRBJ1-1, with a tentative D call TRBD1 (6 bases). This CDR3 is 15 amino acids long. V gave up 6 bases and J gave up 1 base, with 15 bases separating them. Germline loops: CDR1 MNHEY, CDR2 SMNVEV (reference sequence). The CDR3 is CASSPDRFSNTEAFF. CDR3 bases: TGTGCCAGCAGCCCAGACAGGTTCTCGAACACTGAAGCTTTCTTT.

This chain uses TRBV18 with TRBJ1-4; maybe TRBD1 (5 bases). Germline loops: CDR1 KGHSH, CDR2 LQKENI. The CDR3 is made up of 14 amino acids. The V end lost 6 bases, the J end lost 6 bases, and 14 bases lay between the germline ends. CDR3 nucleotide sequence: TGTGCCAGCTCGCCTGGGGCCTCCCATGAAAAACTGTTTTTT. Protein product: CASSPGASHEKLFF.

The rearrangement joins TRBV7-8 to TRBJ2-7; D is possibly TRBD1 (6 bases). Germline CDR1 and CDR2: SGHVS and FQNEAQ. V lost 2 bases and J 4 bases, leaving 9 bases between the germline ends. The CDR3 runs to 13 residues. This CDR3 is CASSLRQEYEQYF. The CDR3 DNA reads TGTGCCAGCAGCTTAAGACAGGAATACGAGCAGTACTTC.

This clone has just a few counts. This chain links TRBV7-9 with TRBJ2-2; 12 bases agree with TRBD2. The CDR3 runs 16 residues. Germline V gene sequence: CDR1 SEHNR, CDR2 FQNEAQ (reference sequence). The trim removed 1 base at V and 4 bases at J, leaving 1 base unmatched. The CDR3 is CASSLGLAGVTGELFF. CDR3 bases: TGTGCCAGCAGCTTAGGACTAGCGGGGGTCACCGGGGAGCTGTTTTTT.

The chain has TRBV30 and TRBJ1-1; D is ambiguous. Germline V gene lookup returns CDR1 GTSNPN and CDR2 SVGIG (reference sequence). This CDR3 has 12 residues. V dropped 3 bases and J dropped 5 bases, with 10 bases sitting between them. The CDR3 DNA reads as TGTGCCTGGAGGCGCGGGCGGACTGAAGCTTTCTTT. Protein: CAWRRGRTEAFF.

This rearrangement joins TRBV6-1 to TRBJ1-2; D not certain. Germline V gene data show CDR1 as MNHNS and CDR2 as SASEGT. V lost 2 bases and J lost 6, with 13 bases in between. This CDR3 has 14 residues. Here the CDR3 reads CASSEPKDGDGYTF. The CDR3 bases are TGTGCCAGCAGTGAACCAAAAGATGGGGATGGCTACACCTTC.

This clone was observed once. The gene calls are TRBV7-8 and TRBJ2-3; D possibly corresponds to TRBD1 (6 bases). The CDR3 contains 15 residues. Germline V CDR1 and CDR2: SGHVS, FQNEAQ. V lost 2 bases to trimming and J lost 3 bases, with 12 bases between them. DNA for the CDR3: TGTGCCAGCAGCTTAATGGGCAGGGGTACAGATACGCAGTATTTT. As protein: CASSLMGRGTDTQYF.

The chain links TRBV5-1 to TRBJ1-1; TRBD1 might be the D (6 bases). The CDR3 length is 13 residues. V was shortened by 2 bases and J by 5 bases, with 10 bases between the two germline ends. Germline lookup yields CDR1 SGHRS and CDR2 YFSETQ. CDR3: CASSFTGSTEAFF. DNA for the CDR3: TGCGCCAGCAGCTTTACAGGGTCGACTGAAGCTTTCTTT.

The chain couples TRBV6-5 to TRBJ1-6, with D unresolved. V lost 7 bases and J lost 7, with 17 bases in between. From germline, CDR1 is MNHEY and CDR2 SVGAGI. The CDR3 has 15 residues. The CDR3 DNA is TGTGCCAGCACCCCAAGATGGGGTGGAAATTCACCCCTCCACTTT. Protein: CASTPRWGGNSPLHF.

The chain is built from TRBV9 and TRBJ2-1; TRBD2 agrees at 14 bases. The CDR3 is 13 amino acids. The germline gives CDR1 SGDLS, CDR2 YYNGEE. Germline trimming cut 3 bases from V and 13 bases from J; bases unmatched to any gene: 3. Written as DNA, the CDR3 is TGTGCCAGCAGCGGACTAGCGGGAGGGCCCCAGTTCTTC. Protein product: CASSGLAGGPQFF.

This clone was counted only a few times. This chain connects TRBV29-1 to TRBJ2-1; no definite D call. Germline assignment: CDR1 SQVTM and CDR2 ANQGSEA. The CDR3 extends over 14 amino acids. The V and J ends lost 4 bases and 0 bases respectively, with 10 bases between them. The CDR3 protein is CSVVKESSYNEQFF. The DNA of the CDR3 is TGCAGCGTTGTGAAGGAGAGCTCCTACAATGAGCAGTTCTTC.

In the case of this clone: Additional DNA sequences in this sample encode the identical CDR3. The chain links TRBV19 to TRBJ1-1; D possibly corresponds to TRBD1 (6 bases). Germline V gene lookup returns CDR1 LNHDA and CDR2 SQIVND (reference sequence). V dropped 1 base and J dropped 8 bases, with 14 bases sitting between them. The CDR3 is 14 amino acids. In nucleotides, the CDR3 is TGTGCCAGTAGTATAGGACAGGCTGGCACCGAAGCTTTCTTT. This sequence encodes CASSIGQAGTEAFF. Full variable domain (outside the CDR3, taken from reference TRBV19 and TRBJ1-1): DGGITQSPKYLFRKEGQNVTLSCEQNLNHDAMYWYRQDPGQGLRLIYYSQIVNDFQKGDIAEGYSVSREKKESFPLTVTSAQKNPTAFYLCASSIGQAGTEAFFGQGTRLTVV.

The chain joins TRBV5-1 to TRBJ2-7; D ambiguous. The CDR3 is 13 residues long. The ends were cut back, 5 bases at V and 3 bases at J, with 12 bases in the middle. Germline V lookup: CDR1 SGHRS, CDR2 YFSETQ. In DNA form, the CDR3 reads TGCGCCAGCAGGCTAACAGAATACTACGAGCAGTACTTC. It yields the protein CASRLTEYYEQYF.

The V and J genes are TRBV3-1 (or the pseudogene TRBV3-2) and TRBJ2-5; no definite D call. The CDR3 spans 14 residues. Deletions cut 0 bases from V and 2 bases from J, with 7 bases between. Looked up from germline, CDR1 is LGHDT and CDR2 is YNNKEL (reference sequence). The CDR3 here is CASSQDSSQETQYF. In DNA form, the CDR3 reads TGTGCCAGCAGCCAAGACAGTTCTCAAGAGACCCAGTACTTC.

This clone was observed a few times. The chain carries TRBV9 and TRBJ2-7; a weak D match, TRBD2 (5 bases). V was cut by 1 base and J by 0 bases, with 8 bases left in between. The CDR3 is made up of 14 amino acids. Germline V gives CDR1 SGDLS, CDR2 YYNGEE. DNA of the CDR3: TGTGCCAGCAGCGTAACGGGAAACTCCTACGAGCAGTACTTC. Protein: CASSVTGNSYEQYF.

This clone has a handful of counts. The chain carries TRBV14 and TRBJ1-4; D gene ambiguous. Germline loops: CDR1 SGHDN, CDR2 FVKESK. The CDR3 runs to 15 residues. V was clipped by 5 bases and J by 5 bases, with 15 bases between them. CDR3 DNA: TGTGCCAGCAGCGAGTACAGTTGGTCCAATGAAAAACTGTTTTTT. Translating gives CASSEYSWSNEKLFF.

This clone was seen only once. The chain joins TRBV2 to TRBJ2-3; possibly TRBD1 for D (5 bases). Germline assignment: CDR1 SNHLY and CDR2 FYNNEI. Trimming cost V 3 bases and J 0 bases, with 10 bases left between them. This CDR3 contains 15 residues. CDR3 in amino acids: CASSEGRMSTDTQYF. The DNA of the CDR3 is TGTGCCAGCAGTGAGGGGCGAATGAGCACAGATACGCAGTATTTT.

The chain joins TRBV7-3 to TRBJ1-1; D gene unclear. The length of the CDR3 is 13 residues. Germline V gene sequence: CDR1 SGHTA, CDR2 FQGTGA. V was cut by 3 bases and J by 0 bases, with 5 bases left in between. The CDR3 DNA follows: TGTGCCAGCAGCTTTAATGTGAACACTGAAGCTTTCTTT. This translates into CASSFNVNTEAFF.

The J gene is TRBJ1-1, the V gene TRBV7-9, with a tentative D call TRBD1 (6 bases). The length of the CDR3 is 12 residues. Germline CDR1 is SEHNR and CDR2 is FQNEAQ (reference sequence). V was trimmed by 5 bases and J by 7 bases, leaving 11 bases between them. The CDR3, as DNA: TGTGCCAGCAGCCGAACAGGGATTGAAGCTTTCTTT. Its translation: CASSRTGIEAFF.

The table lists this clone with a few counts. The J gene is TRBJ1-5, the V gene TRBV30; 8 bases fit TRBD1. Trimming cost V 5 bases and J 4 bases; bases outside gene matches: 10. This CDR3 comprises 15 residues. The germline CDR1 and CDR2 sequences are GTSNPN and SVGIG (reference sequence). The CDR3 coding sequence is TGTGCCTGGTCCTACAGGGGGGCCAGGAATCAGCCCCAGCATTTT. It specifies CAWSYRGARNQPQHF.

The chain uses TRBV6-5 and TRBJ1-2; D not resolved. Per the germline V gene, CDR1 is MNHEY and CDR2 is SVGAGI. This CDR3 comprises 13 residues. V gave up 2 bases and J gave up 2 bases, with 6 bases separating them. The CDR3 reads CASSYDTNYGYTF. The CDR3 DNA sequence: TGTGCCAGCAGTTACGACACCAACTATGGCTACACCTTC.

This clone was seen just once. The chain uses TRBV10-3 and TRBJ1-1, with a weak D call TRBD1 (5 bases). Per the germline V gene, CDR1 is ENHRY and CDR2 is SYGVKD. CDR3 size: 14 residues. Trimming stripped 4 bases from V and 5 bases from J, with 14 bases between. The CDR3 is CAISVGVSGTEAFF. The CDR3 DNA sequence: TGTGCCATCAGTGTGGGGGTAAGTGGGACTGAAGCTTTCTTT.

This chain links TRBV27 with TRBJ1-2; 10 bases map to TRBD1. Germline values: CDR1 MNHEY, CDR2 SMNVEV (reference sequence). This CDR3 spans 15 amino acids. With 5 bases clipped from V and 5 bases from J, the junction kept 8 bases outside the gene matches. The CDR3, as DNA: TGTGCCAGCAGTCTCTACGGGACAGGGGTTTATGGCTACACCTTC. Its protein product is CASSLYGTGVYGYTF.